This T cell receptor (beta chain) was captured in a study of shared clonotypes between healthy human individuals. General study points: Non-shared clonotypes showed lower generation probabilities than clonotypes common to all four donors. The expectation was that sequencing depth would affect clonotype sharing among donors.

A note on this clone: Antigen unknown.

Splitting the CD4+ cells yielded a CD45RA+ naive subset and a CD45RA-negative memory subset. Trimming took 3 bases from V and 4 from J, leaving 9 bases between them. Germline loops: CDR1 MNHNY, CDR2 SVGAGI (reference sequence). The CDR3 is 14 residues long. Method: immunoSEQ multiplex PCR; TCRdb's copy keeps in-frame clones and lacks some. This sample has roughly 1 million clones, with 70% to 80% found just once. The chain is built from TRBV6-6 and TRBJ1-4; D gene unclear. The sequenced material came from memory CD4+ T cells from PBMCs. Subset described: CD45RA-negative fraction. The clonotype was recovered from a man aged 18 to 29 in good health. Some clones in this sample may be carry-over from other donors' samples. As DNA, the CDR3 is TGTGCCAGCAGTTATTTGGAGGATAATGAAAAACTGTTTTTT. Protein: CASSYLEDNEKLFF.